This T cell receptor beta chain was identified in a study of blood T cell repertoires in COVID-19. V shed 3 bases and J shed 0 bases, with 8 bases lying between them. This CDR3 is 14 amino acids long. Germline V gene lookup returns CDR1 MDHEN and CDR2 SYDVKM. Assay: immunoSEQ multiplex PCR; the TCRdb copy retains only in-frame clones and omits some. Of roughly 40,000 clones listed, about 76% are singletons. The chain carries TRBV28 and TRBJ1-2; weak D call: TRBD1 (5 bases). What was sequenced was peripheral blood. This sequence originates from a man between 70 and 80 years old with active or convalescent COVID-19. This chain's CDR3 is CASSFMTANYGYTF. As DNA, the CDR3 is TGTGCCAGCAGTTTTATGACAGCTAACTATGGCTACACCTTC.